Shown below are 24 T cell receptor beta chains from a single sample sequenced in a study of blood T cell repertoires in COVID-19 (dated by TCRdb to 2020 to 2021). Libraries were prepared through the immunoSEQ multiplex PCR assay. TCRdb retrieved this table from immuneACCESS and kept in-frame rearrangements only. Not all clones are present; in checked studies, unresolved V genes account for under half, and no reason is known for the remainder. This sample has around 57,000 clones in its table, and 90% of those were observed once. The ten largest clonotypes hold roughly 3.9% of the sample. The sequencing input was peripheral blood. The receptor source for this set is a middle-aged man with acute or convalescent COVID-19.

The rearrangement joins TRBV24-1 to TRBJ2-1, with D possibly TRBD1 on 6 matching bases. The CDR3 has 15 amino acids. Germline CDR1 KGHDR, CDR2 SFDVKD. Trimming pared 3 bases from V and 7 bases from J, leaving 15 bases between. Here the CDR3 reads CATSDGQGFWNEQFF. In nucleotides, the CDR3 is TGTGCCACCAGTGATGGGCAGGGGTTTTGGAATGAGCAGTTCTTC.

The chain combines TRBV19 with TRBJ2-1; D is possibly TRBD2 (5 bases). With 3 bases removed from V and 0 bases from J, the gap between germline ends came to 9 bases. The CDR3 has 15 residues. The germline V gene has CDR1 LNHDA and CDR2 SQIVND (reference sequence). CDR3 DNA sequence: TGTGCCAGTAGTATGAGCGGAAGCTCCTACAATGAGCAGTTCTTC. Residues: CASSMSGSSYNEQFF.

This chain connects TRBV6-5 to TRBJ2-7, with 10 bases identical to TRBD1. CDR3 size: 13 residues. Germline CDR1 reads MNHEY; CDR2 reads SVGAGI. Losses at the gene ends were 6 bases for V and 5 bases for J; bases not matched to a gene: 4. The CDR3 sequence: CASSRDRGDEQYF. The DNA of the CDR3 is TGTGCCAGCAGCCGGGACAGGGGTGACGAGCAGTACTTC.

The rearrangement links TRBV5-5 to TRBJ2-3; perhaps TRBD2 as D (5 bases). In germline, CDR1 is SGHKS, CDR2 YYEKEE (reference sequence). CDR3 size: 15 residues. Trimming pared 1 base from V and 5 bases from J, leaving 14 bases between. The CDR3, as DNA: TGTGCCAGCAGCTTGCAGCGGCTCAGCGGAGATACGCAGTATTTT. Translating it yields CASSLQRLSGDTQYF.

V and J are TRBV7-9 and TRBJ1-2; 9 nucleotides agree with TRBD1. The germline V gene encodes CDR1 SEHNR and CDR2 FQNEAQ (reference sequence). CDR3 length equals 16 residues. J gave up 2 bases and V 3 bases, and 7 bases lay outside the gene matches. The chain's CDR3 is CASSLAGTGRNYGYTF. DNA of the CDR3: TGTGCCAGCAGCTTGGCAGGGACAGGGAGGAACTATGGCTACACCTTC.

This chain joins TRBV4-2 and TRBJ1-4; D gene uncertain. V dropped 1 base and J dropped 6 bases, with 21 bases sitting between them. The CDR3 has 18 residues. Germline-derived CDR1 and CDR2 are LGHNA and YNFKEQ. CDR3 in DNA: TGTGCCAGCAGCCAAGGGAACAACAACAGAATCCAGTATGAAAAACTGTTTTTT. It is translated as CASSQGNNNRIQYEKLFF.

V usage is TRBV6-1 and J usage is TRBJ2-7; 8 nucleotides agree with TRBD1. The CDR3 length is 14 residues. J was trimmed by 7 bases and V by 3 bases; bases with no gene match: 8. CDR1 MNHNS and CDR2 SASEGT come from the germline V gene. The DNA of the CDR3 is TGTGCCAGCAGTGAGGGCAGGGGGCCTCTGGAGCAGTACTTC. It is translated as CASSEGRGPLEQYF.

This clone was recorded only once. This chain links TRBV11-2 with TRBJ1-3, with TRBD1 identical over 8 bases. The CDR3 consists of 15 residues. Germline V gene data show CDR1 as SGHAT and CDR2 as FQNNGV. Trimming cost V 4 bases and J 6 bases; bases outside gene matches: 8. CDR3 bases: TGTGCCAGCAGCTACCAGGGGGCGATGGAAAACACCATATATTTT. This encodes CASSYQGAMENTIYF.

This chain connects TRBV6-2 or TRBV6-3 to TRBJ2-1, with TRBD2 matching over 11 bases. Germline V lookup: CDR1 MNHEY, CDR2 SVGEGT. V lost 5 bases and J lost 4; bases outside the gene matches: 19. This CDR3 is 20 amino acids long. The CDR3 region is CASSVLTSGKIVVPYNEQFF. DNA for the CDR3: TGTGCCAGCAGTGTCCTGACTAGCGGGAAAATTGTGGTTCCATACAATGAGCAGTTCTTC.

The chain uses TRBV11-2 and TRBJ2-3, with D possibly TRBD2 on 5 matching bases. CDR1 and CDR2 (germline): SGHAT, FQNNGV. The CDR3 runs 15 residues. The ends were cut back, 5 bases at V and 0 bases at J, with 12 bases in the middle. CDR3 loop: CASSLERASTDTQYF. The CDR3 DNA is TGTGCCAGCAGCCTCGAGAGGGCTAGCACAGATACGCAGTATTTT.

The chain is built from TRBV12-3 or TRBV12-4 and TRBJ2-5; D is perhaps TRBD1 (5 bases). Trimming shortened V by 2 bases and J by 5 bases, and 9 bases separated the two germline ends. The CDR3 covers 13 residues. The CDR3 region has the DNA TGTGCCAGCAGTTTATTAGGGGCGGAGACCCAGTACTTC. Encoded protein: CASSLLGAETQYF.

V and J are TRBV5-1 and TRBJ1-3; 8 nucleotides line up with TRBD1. CDR1 SGHRS and CDR2 YFSETQ come from the germline V gene. The trim removed 0 bases at V and 4 bases at J, leaving 3 bases unmatched. The CDR3 loop spans 15 amino acids. The CDR3 sequence is CASSLAGGSGNTIYF. CDR3 bases: TGCGCCAGCAGCTTGGCAGGGGGCTCCGGAAACACCATATATTTT.

The chain employs TRBV6-5 and TRBJ1-2; weak D call: TRBD1 (5 bases). The V and J ends lost 5 bases and 6 bases respectively, with 10 bases between them. This CDR3 spans 12 amino acids. Germline V gene lookup returns CDR1 MNHEY and CDR2 SVGAGI. CDR3 residues: CASSRGGDGYTF. The CDR3 DNA reads as TGTGCCAGCAGTAGGGGAGGGGATGGCTACACCTTC.

The CDR3 DNA reads as TGCGCCAGCCGAACAACAGGGGTCGGCGGGGAGCTGTTTTTT. Protein: CASRTTGVGGELFF. The V gene is TRBV5-1, the J gene TRBJ2-2, with TRBD1 matching over 7 bases. V gave up 7 bases and J gave up 7 bases; unmatched junction bases: 10. Germline CDR1 is SGHRS and CDR2 is YFSETQ. The CDR3 has 14 residues.

The chain joins TRBV11-3 to TRBJ2-1; TRBD1 matches 7 bases. The trim removed 8 bases at V and 5 bases at J, leaving 9 bases unmatched. The CDR3 has 14 residues. Germline CDR1 and CDR2: SGHNT and YENEEA. CDR3 region: CASGSGQYDNEQFF. Written as DNA, the CDR3 is TGTGCCAGCGGCTCGGGACAGTACGACAATGAGCAGTTCTTC.

The chain carries TRBV4-1 and TRBJ1-6, with unresolved D. CDR1 is MGHRA, CDR2 YSYEKL, per germline. CDR3 length: 12 residues. V gave up 4 bases and J gave up 10 bases, with 8 bases separating them. The CDR3: CASSPRGSPLHF. CDR3 DNA sequence: TGCGCCAGCAGCCCCCGGGGATCACCCCTCCACTTT.

The V and J genes are TRBV7-9 and TRBJ2-7; 10 bases line up with TRBD2. The germline gives CDR1 SEHNR, CDR2 FQNEAQ (reference sequence). The CDR3 is 15 amino acids. The V segment lost 1 base and the J segment 6 bases; nucleotides outside the gene matches: 6. The CDR3 sequence: CASSLGLAGAPEQYF. The DNA for the CDR3 is TGTGCCAGCAGCTTAGGGCTAGCGGGAGCACCCGAGCAGTACTTC.

This chain joins TRBV20-1 and TRBJ2-5; the D is unclear. Germline CDR1 and CDR2: DFQATT and SNEGSKA (reference sequence). The CDR3 sequence is 11 residues long. Trimming stripped 2 bases from V and 5 bases from J, with 6 bases between. In nucleotides, the CDR3 is TGCAGTGCTAGACCCGGGGAGACCCAGTACTTC. It yields the protein CSARPGETQYF.

The J gene is TRBJ2-3, the V gene TRBV9, with TRBD2 identical over 7 bases. CDR1 SGDLS and CDR2 YYNGEE come from the germline V gene. V trimming: 2 bases; J trimming: 1 base; junction bases outside the gene matches: 4. The CDR3 loop spans 15 amino acids. The CDR3 nucleotides read TGTGCCAGCAGCGTGTCGGCGGGAGGCACAGATACGCAGTATTTT. Translating gives CASSVSAGGTDTQYF.

The rearrangement links TRBV6-5 to TRBJ2-2, with 9 nucleotides matching TRBD2. The CDR3 runs 16 residues. Losses at the gene ends were 2 bases for V and 2 bases for J; bases not matched to a gene: 3. The germline V gene has CDR1 MNHEY and CDR2 SVGAGI. CDR3 coding DNA: TGTGCCAGCAGTTACGCCGGGACTAGCAACACCGGGGAGCTGTTTTTT. Amino acids: CASSYAGTSNTGELFF.

The gene calls are TRBV6-5 and TRBJ1-4, with TRBD1 identical over 9 bases. CDR1 and CDR2 (germline): MNHEY, SVGAGI. CDR3 length equals 14 residues. V lost 6 bases to trimming and J lost 6 bases; unmatched junction nucleotides: 5. CDR3 sequence reads: CASSSTGGDEKLFF. The DNA for the CDR3 is TGTGCCAGCAGCTCGACAGGGGGAGATGAAAAACTGTTTTTT.

The chain employs TRBV6-2 or TRBV6-3 and TRBJ2-7, with 10 bases identical to TRBD1. The CDR3 has 15 residues. Germline values: CDR1 MNHEY, CDR2 SVGEGT. Trimming took 4 bases from V and 5 from J; bases not matched to a gene: 8. The CDR3 nucleotides read TGTGCCAGCAGTTTGCTCGGGACAGGGGTTGACGAGCAGTACTTC. This codes for CASSLLGTGVDEQYF.

This rearrangement joins TRBV27 to TRBJ1-2, with 7 bases aligning to TRBD1. The ends lost 5 bases at V and 4 bases at J; junction bases unmatched: 13. Germline CDR1 and CDR2: MNHEY and SMNVEV (reference sequence). The CDR3 runs to 16 residues. In DNA form, the CDR3 reads TGTGCCAGCAGTCTAAACCTCGCCGGGACAGCCTATGGCTACACCTTC. Translating gives CASSLNLAGTAYGYTF.

The rearrangement uses TRBV27 and TRBJ1-2; D is perhaps TRBD1 (5 bases). The CDR3 has 13 residues. Per germline, CDR1 MNHEY and CDR2 SMNVEV (reference sequence). Trimming left V 6 bases short and J 4 bases short, with 12 bases between. CDR3 bases: TGTGCCAGCAGGTCAGGGTTCGGCTATGGCTACACCTTC. Translation: CASRSGFGYGYTF.